This T cell receptor beta chain was captured by sequencing in a study of PD-1 blockade in classical Hodgkin lymphoma. Background on the study: Administration of nivolumab to patients was at 3 mg/kg intravenously every 2 weeks. Study findings and constraints: Newly diagnosed patients were said to have less baseline TCR diversity than healthy donors did.

Sequencing used immunoSEQ multiplex PCR; TCRdb keeps in-frame clones, though not all of them. The data hold approximately 99,000 clones, with approximately 90% observed a single time. Each patient's relapse followed autologous stem cell transplantation, and brentuximab vedotin exposure varied. The best responses consisted of complete response, partial response or progressive disease. The CDR3 length is 16 residues. CDR1 is KGHSH, CDR2 LQKENI, per germline. The J segment lost 0 bases and the V segment lost 2 bases, leaving 5 bases of the junction unmatched. Details on this clone: Its antigen is not identified.

V gene TRBV18 combines with J gene TRBJ2-3, with 7 bases matching TRBD2. The specimen was peripheral blood mononuclear cells (PBMCs), collected before the second cycle of nivolumab. The clonotype originates from a human donor with classical Hodgkin lymphoma. The CDR3 coding sequence is TGTGCCAGCTCACCATTGAGCGGGGCTAGCACAGATACGCAGTATTTT. Amino acid sequence: CASSPLSGASTDTQYF.